Shown below are 28 T cell receptor beta chains from a single sample sequenced in a study of T cell responses to AZD1222 COVID-19 vaccine (dated by TCRdb to the early 2020s). The library was produced with the immunoSEQ multiplex PCR assay. Imported from immuneACCESS, the table was reduced by TCRdb to in-frame sequences with V and J called. These copies leave out some clones; in studies compared against another copy, an unresolved V gene accounts for under half, and the cause of the remainder is not known. The sample contains hundreds of thousands of clones, about 94% of them found a single time. The ten top clones hold around 0.5% of the sample. The time point label for this specimen denotes: about 28 days (+/-7) after the second vaccine dose. The sequences come from peripheral blood, collected 28 days after the second AZD1222 dose. Every receptor here comes from an adult who received the AZD1222 COVID-19 vaccine.

This chain links TRBV5-4 with TRBJ2-1; 8 bases match TRBD2. CDR1 and CDR2 (germline): SGHNT, YYREEE (reference sequence). The length of the CDR3 is 14 residues. V shed 4 bases, J shed 8 bases, and the junction held 8 bases outside the gene matches. CDR3: CASSPGLVRYEQFF. The CDR3 bases are TGTGCCAGCAGCCCGGGACTAGTCAGATATGAGCAGTTCTTC.

The chain recombines TRBV12-3 or TRBV12-4 with TRBJ1-6, with D perhaps matching TRBD1 (5 bases). This CDR3 is built from 12 residues. V was trimmed by 6 bases and J by 8 bases, leaving 8 bases between them. The DNA for the CDR3 is TGTGCCAGCAGCAGGGTAGATTCACCCCTCCACTTT. Translated, it gives CASSRVDSPLHF.

The gene calls are TRBV6-2 or TRBV6-3 and TRBJ1-1, with 8 bases aligning to TRBD1. Looked up from germline, CDR1 is MNHEY and CDR2 is SVGEGT. This CDR3 is built from 12 residues. The junction had 2 bases not matched to a gene; V was cut back by 6 bases and J by 5 bases. Here the CDR3 reads CASSWTGTEAFF. The CDR3 coding sequence is TGTGCCAGCAGCTGGACAGGGACTGAAGCTTTCTTT.

The chain couples TRBV10-3 to TRBJ2-7, with TRBD1 identical over 7 bases. CDR3 size: 13 residues. Germline CDR1 ENHRY, CDR2 SYGVKD. V shed 7 bases and J 3 bases; nucleotides not matched to a gene: 6. DNA for the CDR3: TGTGCCATCACCCAGGGGACAGTCTACGAGCAGTACTTC. Translated, it gives CAITQGTVYEQYF.

The chain combines TRBV27 with TRBJ1-6, with no clear D. V was cut by 5 bases and J by 10 bases, with 12 bases left in between. The V gene's germline CDR1 is MNHEY and CDR2 SMNVEV (reference sequence). The CDR3 sequence is 13 residues long. The CDR3 reads CASSRSGGSPLHF. DNA of the CDR3: TGTGCCAGCAGTAGGAGTGGCGGGTCACCCCTCCACTTT.

V gene TRBV29-1 combines with J gene TRBJ2-2; D not resolved. Germline V gene data show CDR1 as SQVTM and CDR2 as ANQGSEA. This CDR3 spans 12 amino acids. The V gene lost 5 bases and the J gene lost 2 bases, with 6 bases spanning the gap. This chain's CDR3 is CSVRGNTGELFF. DNA of the CDR3: TGCAGCGTTAGAGGAAACACCGGGGAGCTGTTTTTT.

This rearrangement joins TRBV2 to TRBJ1-6, with D possibly TRBD1 on 6 matching bases. This CDR3 is built from 13 residues. The germline CDR1 and CDR2 sequences are SNHLY and FYNNEI. V lost 8 bases and J 7 bases, leaving 12 bases between the germline ends. The CDR3 spells CASEGQVNSPLHF. CDR3 in DNA: TGTGCCAGCGAGGGACAAGTAAATTCACCCCTCCACTTT.

This sequence joins TRBV5-4 and TRBJ2-7; TRBD1 matches 8 bases. V lost 4 bases and J lost 0; bases outside the gene matches: 9. The CDR3 covers 16 residues. Per germline, CDR1 SGHNT and CDR2 YYREEE (reference sequence). CDR3 in amino acids: CASSLGGQASSYEQYF. DNA of the CDR3: TGTGCCAGCAGCCTTGGGGGACAGGCGAGCTCCTACGAGCAGTACTTC.

The chain carries TRBV11-1 and TRBJ2-1; 8 positions match TRBD1. The CDR3 has 14 residues. Trimming removed 5 bases from V and 9 bases from J; junction bases left unmatched: 9. CDR1 is SGHAT and CDR2 is FQDESV in the germline V gene (reference sequence). DNA of the CDR3: TGTGCCAGCAGCAGACAGGGGCCTCCGCGTGAGCAGTTCTTC. Residues: CASSRQGPPREQFF. The full variable domain, in which reference TRBV11-1 and TRBJ2-1 provide the parts outside the CDR3, is EAEVAQSPRYKITEKSQAVAFWCDPISGHATLYWYRQILGQGPELLVQFQDESVVDDSQLPKDRFSAERLKGVDSTLKIQPAELGDSAMYLCASSRQGPPREQFFGPGTRLTVL.

Notes on this clone: The sample contains more than one DNA sequence encoding this CDR3. V gene TRBV28 combines with J gene TRBJ2-7; the D gene is possibly TRBD2 (6 bases). The CDR3 is 13 amino acids. The V and J ends lost 2 bases and 2 bases respectively, with 7 bases between them. The germline V gene encodes CDR1 MDHEN and CDR2 SYDVKM. CDR3 amino acids: CASSLPGAYEQYF. CDR3 bases: TGTGCCAGCAGTTTACCGGGAGCCTACGAGCAGTACTTC. The entire variable domain, with the rest obtained from reference TRBV28 and TRBJ2-7, is as follows: DVKVTQSSRYLVKRTGEKVFLECVQDMDHENMFWYRQDPGLGLRLIYFSYDVKMKEKGDIPEGYSVSREKKERFSLILESASTNQTSMYLCASSLPGAYEQYFGPGTRLTVT.

V is TRBV7-9 and J is TRBJ1-1; the D is unclear. Germline V gene sequence: CDR1 SEHNR, CDR2 FQNEAQ (reference sequence). The CDR3 totals 15 residues. The germline V and J ends were trimmed by 5 bases and 7 bases, with 20 bases remaining between them. The CDR3 sequence is CASSPETLQWNEAFF. CDR3 bases: TGTGCCAGCAGCCCCGAGACACTACAATGGAATGAAGCTTTCTTT. The full variable domain, with the rest looked up from reference TRBV7-9 and TRBJ1-1, is DTGVSQNPRHKITKRGQNVTFRCDPISEHNRLYWYRQTLGQGPEFLTYFQNEAQLEKSRLLSDRFSAERPKGSFSTLEIQRTEQGDSAMYLCASSPETLQWNEAFFGQGTRLTVV.

The chain uses TRBV30 and TRBJ1-5, with 8 positions matching TRBD1. This CDR3 is built from 13 residues. The germline V gene encodes CDR1 GTSNPN and CDR2 SVGIG (reference sequence). The trim removed 3 bases at V and 7 bases at J, leaving 5 bases unmatched. The CDR3 loop is CAWRGQGGQPQHF. In DNA form, the CDR3 reads TGTGCCTGGAGAGGACAGGGAGGGCAGCCCCAGCATTTT.

This sequence joins TRBV29-1 and TRBJ2-5; either TRBD1 or TRBD2 may supply D (5 bases each). The CDR3 is 16 amino acids. The V end was cut by 0 bases, the J end by 5 bases, with 19 bases between. The germline V gene has CDR1 SQVTM and CDR2 ANQGSEA. The CDR3 spells CSVEEVGPTMQETQYF. Here the CDR3 DNA reads TGCAGCGTTGAAGAAGTGGGGCCGACTATGCAGGAGACCCAGTACTTC.

The chain employs TRBV28 and TRBJ2-2, with D tentatively TRBD1 or TRBD2 (6 bases each). CDR3 size: 12 residues. Trimming stripped 11 bases from V and 2 bases from J, with 9 bases between. Germline CDR1 reads MDHEN; CDR2 reads SYDVKM. CDR3 sequence (DNA): TGTGCCGGAGGGGGAAACACCGGGGAGCTGTTTTTT. It is translated as CAGGGNTGELFF.

This chain joins TRBV10-3 and TRBJ2-5, with TRBD1 matching over 7 bases. Trimming at V came to 4 bases and at J to 2 bases, leaving 1 base not matched to a gene. Germline values: CDR1 ENHRY, CDR2 SYGVKD. The CDR3 contains 13 residues. DNA for the CDR3: TGTGCCATCAGTGTCAGGGGGCAAGAGACCCAGTACTTC. Translation gives CAISVRGQETQYF.

This chain links TRBV25-1 with TRBJ2-1, with TRBD2 matching 10 bases. The CDR3 is made up of 15 amino acids. Germline trimming cut 10 bases from V and 8 bases from J; bases unmatched to any gene: 14. Per the germline V gene, CDR1 is MGHDK and CDR2 is SYGVNS. Here the CDR3 DNA reads TGTGCCACCTCTAAGCGGGGGGGCCTGTCCTATGAGCAGTTCTTC. Amino acid sequence: CATSKRGGLSYEQFF.

The gene calls are TRBV18 and TRBJ1-1, with 8 bases fitting TRBD1. The CDR3 loop spans 15 amino acids. The V gene's germline CDR1 is KGHSH and CDR2 LQKENI. The V segment lost 4 bases and the J segment 4 bases; nucleotides outside the gene matches: 8. The CDR3 DNA reads as TGTGCCAGCTCACAGGACAGGGTGGGCACCACTGAAGCTTTCTTT. Its protein is CASSQDRVGTTEAFF.

This sequence joins TRBV19 and TRBJ1-1; D is uncertain. With 3 bases removed from V and 7 bases from J, the gap between germline ends came to 6 bases. Germline-derived CDR1 and CDR2 are LNHDA and SQIVND (reference sequence). This CDR3 is 11 amino acids long. CDR3 in amino acids: CASSIGYEAFF. The CDR3, as DNA: TGTGCCAGTAGTATTGGATATGAAGCTTTCTTT.

The rearrangement uses TRBV15 and TRBJ1-1; 8 bases align to TRBD1. Germline values: CDR1 LNHNV, CDR2 YYDKDF (reference sequence). The CDR3 covers 15 residues. The J segment lost 2 bases and the V segment lost 1 base, leaving 3 bases of the junction unmatched. The CDR3 DNA reads TGTGCCACCAGCAGAGCAGGACAGGGCAACACTGAAGCTTTCTTT. Translating it yields CATSRAGQGNTEAFF.

This rearrangement joins TRBV30 to TRBJ1-2, with 7 nucleotides matching TRBD1. J gave up 5 bases and V 1 base, and 7 bases lay outside the gene matches. Germline V gene lookup returns CDR1 GTSNPN and CDR2 SVGIG (reference sequence). The CDR3 is made up of 14 amino acids. CDR3 loop: CAWSETGLWYGYTF. The CDR3 nucleotides are TGTGCCTGGAGTGAGACAGGGTTATGGTATGGCTACACCTTC.

In its sample, this clone was seen once. This rearrangement joins TRBV6-5 to TRBJ1-4; the match to TRBD1 covers 10 bases. In germline, CDR1 is MNHEY, CDR2 SVGAGI. J was trimmed by 7 bases and V by 6 bases; bases with no gene match: 8. The CDR3 has 15 residues. CDR3 in amino acids: CASSADRGRGEKLFF. The CDR3, as DNA: TGTGCCAGCAGCGCCGACAGGGGGCGAGGTGAAAAACTGTTTTTT.

The V call is TRBV27, the J call TRBJ2-1; unclear D gene. Germline CDR1 is MNHEY and CDR2 is SMNVEV (reference sequence). The V gene lost 1 base and the J gene lost 6 bases, with 7 bases spanning the gap. This CDR3 is built from 13 residues. CDR3 region: CASSLWQTNEQFF. The CDR3 DNA sequence: TGTGCCAGCAGTTTATGGCAGACCAATGAGCAGTTCTTC.

This rearrangement joins TRBV9 to TRBJ1-6; D is unclear. V was cut by 7 bases and J by 6 bases, with 11 bases left in between. The germline V gene encodes CDR1 SGDLS and CDR2 YYNGEE. The CDR3 contains 13 residues. DNA of the CDR3: TGTGCCAGCGCCGCAGGTGGTAATTCACCCCTCCACTTT. It codes for CASAAGGNSPLHF. The whole variable domain, filled in from reference TRBV9 and TRBJ1-6, reads DSGVTQTPKHLITATGQRVTLRCSPRSGDLSVYWYQQSLDQGLQFLIQYYNGEERAKGNILERFSAQQFPDLHSELNLSSLELGDSALYFCASAAGGNSPLHFGNGTRLTVT.

As regards this clone: Different DNA sequences within this sample yield the same CDR3. This chain uses TRBV5-6 with TRBJ2-7; D is tentatively TRBD1 or TRBD2 (5 bases each). The CDR3 is 13 amino acids. The V end lost 3 bases, the J end lost 0 bases, and 7 bases lay between the germline ends. CDR1 SGHDT and CDR2 YYEEEE come from the germline V gene. The CDR3 bases are TGTGCCAGCAGCTATGGGACCTCCTACGAGCAGTACTTC. Residues: CASSYGTSYEQYF.

The chain has TRBV2 and TRBJ1-1; D gene unclear. Germline lookup yields CDR1 SNHLY and CDR2 FYNNEI. The CDR3 loop spans 14 amino acids. The V end was cut by 1 base, the J end by 5 bases, with 11 bases between. CDR3 nucleotide sequence: TGTGCCAGCAGTGAAGGAGCGGGTTGGACTGAAGCTTTCTTT. Translating it yields CASSEGAGWTEAFF.

The chain joins TRBV5-5 to TRBJ1-1, with D hard to call. In germline, CDR1 is SGHKS, CDR2 YYEKEE (reference sequence). Trimming took off 1 base at V and 1 base at J, with 11 bases between the two ends. This CDR3 contains 15 residues. CDR3 DNA: TGTGCCAGCAGCTTGCGAGGTTGGGAGAACACTGAAGCTTTCTTT. Translation gives CASSLRGWENTEAFF.

This rearrangement joins TRBV6-1 to TRBJ2-3; 10 bases agree with TRBD2. Per the germline V gene, CDR1 is MNHNS and CDR2 is SASEGT. This CDR3 contains 18 residues. The trim removed 2 bases at V and 2 bases at J, leaving 10 bases unmatched. The CDR3 sequence: CASSETGTSGENTDTQYF. CDR3 in DNA: TGTGCCAGCAGTGAAACGGGAACTAGCGGGGAAAACACAGATACGCAGTATTTT.

The gene calls are TRBV7-6 and TRBJ2-3; 7 positions agree with TRBD2. The CDR3 is 15 amino acids. The germline V gene encodes CDR1 SGHVS and CDR2 FNYEAQ. Trimming cost V 5 bases and J 2 bases; bases outside gene matches: 7. The CDR3 loop reads CASSPLTSDTDTQYF. The CDR3 DNA reads as TGTGCCAGCAGCCCTCTTACTAGCGACACAGATACGCAGTATTTT.